The 23 T cell receptor beta chains given below trace back to one sample, sequenced in a study of control samples from healthy donors and cancer patients. Some clones are missing from TCRdb's copy, which holds only in-frame ones; the method was immunoSEQ multiplex PCR. This sample has 150,000 to 200,000 clones; just over 95% occur once, and the top ten carry over 0.9%. The sample taken for sequencing was blood. The source is a woman in her 30s in good health.

V usage is TRBV6-5 and J usage is TRBJ1-6; D uncertain. Trimming cost V 1 base and J 7 bases, with 5 bases left between them. Germline CDR1 and CDR2: MNHEY and SVGAGI. CDR3 length: 13 amino acids. The CDR3 sequence: CASSYYQNSPLHF. CDR3 nucleotides: TGTGCCAGCAGTTACTATCAGAATTCACCCCTCCACTTT.

The chain joins TRBV29-1 to TRBJ1-1; 7 positions agree with TRBD1. V was clipped by 1 base and J by 7 bases; unmatched bases: 12. This CDR3 has 15 amino acids. Germline V gene data show CDR1 as SQVTM and CDR2 as ANQGSEA. The CDR3 DNA reads TGCAGCGTTGAAGCAAACATCGAACAGGGGATTGAAGCTTTCTTT. Protein: CSVEANIEQGIEAFF.

A single count supports this clone. This chain joins TRBV20-1 and TRBJ2-1, with 9 nucleotides matching TRBD2. The CDR3 has 15 amino acids. Germline V gene lookup returns CDR1 DFQATT and CDR2 SNEGSKA (reference sequence). With V trimmed by 3 bases and J by 2 bases, 5 bases remained unmatched. CDR3 amino acids: CSASKPSGTYNEQFF. The CDR3 coding sequence is TGCAGTGCTAGTAAGCCTAGCGGGACCTACAATGAGCAGTTCTTC.

The chain links TRBV19 to TRBJ1-2; 7 nucleotides match TRBD1. Per the germline V gene, CDR1 is LNHDA and CDR2 is SQIVND (reference sequence). The CDR3 is 12 amino acids. V lost 8 bases to trimming and J lost 4 bases; unmatched junction nucleotides: 4. The chain's CDR3 is CASRQGLYGYTF. CDR3 in DNA: TGTGCCAGTCGACAGGGCCTCTATGGCTACACCTTC.

The genes are TRBV4-1 and TRBJ1-1, with a possible D match to TRBD1 (5 bases). V shed 3 bases and J shed 4 bases, with 18 bases lying between them. Per the germline V gene, CDR1 is MGHRA and CDR2 is YSYEKL. The CDR3 runs to 16 residues. The CDR3: CASSHSEGAGSTEAFF. For the CDR3, the DNA is TGCGCCAGCAGCCACTCGGAAGGGGCAGGGAGCACTGAAGCTTTCTTT.

This chain links TRBV7-6 with TRBJ2-1; D is undetermined. This CDR3 is 15 amino acids long. CDR1 and CDR2 (germline): SGHVS, FNYEAQ. V lost 1 base and J lost 5, with 12 bases in between. CDR3: CASSLDGAGNNEQFF. CDR3 nucleotide sequence: TGTGCCAGCAGCTTAGACGGAGCAGGCAACAATGAGCAGTTCTTC.

The chain carries TRBV18 and TRBJ1-5; maybe TRBD1 (5 bases). Germline CDR1 reads KGHSH; CDR2 reads LQKENI. There are 15 residues in the CDR3. Trimming left V 5 bases short and J 0 bases short, with 11 bases between. The CDR3 here is CASSSAGRSNQPQHF. The CDR3 nucleotides are TGTGCCAGCTCATCTGCGGGGCGTAGCAATCAGCCCCAGCATTTT.

The rearrangement links TRBV28 to TRBJ1-1, with 8 bases lining up with TRBD1. CDR1 is MDHEN and CDR2 is SYDVKM in the germline V gene. Trimming at V came to 3 bases and at J to 4 bases, leaving 4 bases not matched to a gene. The CDR3 runs to 14 residues. CDR3 coding DNA: TGTGCCAGCAGTTTTGGGACAGGTATCACTGAAGCTTTCTTT. This encodes CASSFGTGITEAFF.

In regard to this clone: The sample has other DNA sequences that encode this CDR3 too. The V call is TRBV3-1 (or the pseudogene TRBV3-2), the J call TRBJ1-1; tentatively, D is TRBD1 (5 bases). Germline values: CDR1 LGHDT, CDR2 YNNKEL (reference sequence). Trimming took off 4 bases at V and 1 base at J, with 10 bases between the two ends. The CDR3 sequence is 14 residues long. This chain's CDR3 is CASSLRGKNTEAFF. Here the CDR3 DNA reads TGTGCCAGCAGCCTACGGGGCAAGAACACTGAAGCTTTCTTT.

The rearrangement uses TRBV28 and TRBJ1-6; the D is unclear. Germline values: CDR1 MDHEN, CDR2 SYDVKM. Deletions cut 8 bases from V and 10 bases from J, with 15 bases between. There are 13 residues in the CDR3. The CDR3 nucleotides read TGTGCCAGCGACGAGGGCAGAAAGTCACCCCTCCACTTT. This codes for CASDEGRKSPLHF. Together with reference TRBV28 and TRBJ1-6, the CDR3 gives the full variable domain: DVKVTQSSRYLVKRTGEKVFLECVQDMDHENMFWYRQDPGLGLRLIYFSYDVKMKEKGDIPEGYSVSREKKERFSLILESASTNQTSMYLCASDEGRKSPLHFGNGTRLTVT.

A remark on this clone: Other DNA sequences of this sample code for an identical CDR3. The V gene is TRBV18, the J gene TRBJ1-2; D perhaps matches TRBD1 (5 bases). Germline V gene data show CDR1 as KGHSH and CDR2 as LQKENI. The V end lost 1 base, the J end lost 2 bases, and 5 bases lay between the germline ends. The CDR3 spans 13 residues. The CDR3 nucleotides read TGTGCCAGCTCACCACAGGGGAACTATGGCTACACCTTC. Residues: CASSPQGNYGYTF.

The chain combines TRBV30 with TRBJ1-5; D may be TRBD1 (5 bases). Germline lookup yields CDR1 GTSNPN and CDR2 SVGIG (reference sequence). This CDR3 comprises 13 residues. Deletions cut 2 bases from V and 5 bases from J, with 10 bases between. In DNA, the CDR3 is TGTGCCTGGAGTCTGGGGACCCATCAGCCCCAGCATTTT. Translated, it gives CAWSLGTHQPQHF.

The V call is TRBV7-2, the J call TRBJ1-1, with D unresolved. Trimming cost V 2 bases and J 0 bases, with 7 bases left between them. Germline V lookup: CDR1 SGHTA, CDR2 FQGNSA. The length of the CDR3 is 14 residues. In nucleotides, the CDR3 is TGTGCCAGCAGCTTAATTAGGGTGAACACTGAAGCTTTCTTT. This translates into CASSLIRVNTEAFF. Variable domain in full (rest from reference TRBV7-2 and TRBJ1-1): GAGVSQSPSNKVTEKGKDVELRCDPISGHTALYWYRQSLGQGLEFLIYFQGNSAPDKSGLPSDRFSAERTGGSVSTLTIQRTQQEDSAVYLCASSLIRVNTEAFFGQGTRLTVV.

The gene calls are TRBV7-3 and TRBJ1-2; D unclear. Germline loops: CDR1 SGHTA, CDR2 FQGTGA. The V gene lost 0 bases and the J gene lost 7 bases, with 18 bases spanning the gap. This CDR3 is built from 16 residues. CDR3 coding DNA: TGTGCCAGCAGCTTAACCCACGACCCGGGCCCCCCTGGCTACACCTTC. Amino acids: CASSLTHDPGPPGYTF.

The chain uses TRBV3-1 (or the pseudogene TRBV3-2) and TRBJ2-3, with D possibly matching TRBD2 (5 bases). Per germline, CDR1 LGHDT and CDR2 YNNKEL (reference sequence). V lost 1 base and J lost 1, with 6 bases in between. The CDR3 consists of 14 residues. CDR3 DNA sequence: TGTGCCAGCAGCCAAGCCGGGGGCACAGATACGCAGTATTTT. As protein: CASSQAGGTDTQYF.

The genes are TRBV28 and TRBJ1-1; D not certain. This CDR3 spans 17 amino acids. CDR1 is MDHEN, CDR2 SYDVKM, per germline. The V end lost 0 bases, the J end lost 3 bases, and 17 bases lay between the germline ends. CDR3 DNA: TGTGCCAGCAGTTTATGGGACCCAATTGACCAGGACACTGAAGCTTTCTTT. It is translated as CASSLWDPIDQDTEAFF.

The genes are TRBV25-1 and TRBJ1-2; perhaps TRBD1 as D (6 bases). The CDR3 sequence is 13 residues long. CDR1 MGHDK and CDR2 SYGVNS come from the germline V gene. Trimming removed 4 bases at V and 3 bases at J, with 9 bases between. CDR3 in amino acids: CASSGTGYYGYTF. DNA of the CDR3: TGTGCCAGCAGTGGAACAGGGTACTATGGCTACACCTTC.

The chain has TRBV5-6 and TRBJ1-2; a possible D gene is TRBD1 (5 bases). The germline V gene has CDR1 SGHDT and CDR2 YYEEEE. The CDR3 runs 14 residues. The V end lost 3 bases, the J end lost 7 bases, and 16 bases lay between the germline ends. The CDR3 protein is CASSYRSGGSGYTF. DNA for the CDR3: TGTGCCAGCAGCTACAGGTCCGGGGGGAGTGGCTACACCTTC. Full variable domain (rest looked up from reference TRBV5-6 and TRBJ1-2): DAGVTQSPTHLIKTRGQQVTLRCSPKSGHDTVSWYQQALGQGPQFIFQYYEEEERQRGNFPDRFSGHQFPNYSSELNVNALLLGDSALYLCASSYRSGGSGYTFGSGTRLTVV.

This chain joins TRBV7-9 and TRBJ2-7; tentatively, D is TRBD1 (5 bases). Between the trimmed V and J ends, which lost 1 base and 0 bases, there was a span of 10 bases. Germline CDR1 is SEHNR and CDR2 is FQNEAQ (reference sequence). This CDR3 spans 15 amino acids. Here the CDR3 DNA reads TGTGCCAGCAGCTTAGGGCAGGGCTACTCCTACGAGCAGTACTTC. This translates into CASSLGQGYSYEQYF.

The chain has TRBV5-4 and TRBJ1-2; possibly TRBD1 for D (6 bases). V was cut by 6 bases and J by 6 bases, with 15 bases left in between. The CDR3 loop spans 13 amino acids. Germline loops: CDR1 SGHNT, CDR2 YYREEE (reference sequence). The CDR3 region is CASTLTGNNGYTF. The CDR3 DNA reads as TGTGCCAGCACACTAACAGGGAACAATGGCTACACCTTC.

This sequence joins TRBV4-1 and TRBJ2-3; 7 bases agree with TRBD1. The CDR3 contains 15 residues. CDR1 is MGHRA, CDR2 YSYEKL, per germline. The trim removed 4 bases at V and 0 bases at J, leaving 4 bases unmatched. The CDR3 DNA reads TGCGCCAGCAGCCTTGGGACAGCTAGCACAGATACGCAGTATTTT. This gives the protein CASSLGTASTDTQYF.

The genes are TRBV11-3 and TRBJ2-7, with 9 bases aligning to TRBD1. CDR1 is SGHNT, CDR2 YENEEA, per germline. With V trimmed by 3 bases and J by 7 bases, 7 bases remained unmatched. This CDR3 region has 14 residues. The CDR3 nucleotides are TGTGCCAGCAGCTTGGGGACAGGGCATACGGAGCAGTACTTC. Its translation is CASSLGTGHTEQYF.

The J gene is TRBJ2-2, the V gene TRBV10-3; perhaps D is TRBD1 or TRBD2 (7 bases each). Looked up from germline, CDR1 is ENHRY and CDR2 is SYGVKD. V lost 3 bases, J lost 2 bases, and 10 bases lay in between. The CDR3 spans 15 residues. The CDR3 reads CAISDRGGNTGELFF. For the CDR3, the DNA is TGTGCCATCAGTGACAGGGGGGGAAACACCGGGGAGCTGTTTTTT.